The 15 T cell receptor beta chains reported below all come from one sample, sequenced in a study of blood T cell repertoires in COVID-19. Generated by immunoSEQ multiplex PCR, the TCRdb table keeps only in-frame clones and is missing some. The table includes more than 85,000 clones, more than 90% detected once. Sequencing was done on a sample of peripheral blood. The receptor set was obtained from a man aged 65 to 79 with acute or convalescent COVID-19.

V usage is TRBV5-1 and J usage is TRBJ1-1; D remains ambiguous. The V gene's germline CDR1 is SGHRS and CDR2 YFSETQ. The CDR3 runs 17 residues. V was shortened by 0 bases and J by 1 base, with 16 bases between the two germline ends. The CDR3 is CASSLGSGRTPNTEAFF. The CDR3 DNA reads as TGCGCCAGCAGCTTGGGGTCGGGGAGAACACCGAACACTGAAGCTTTCTTT. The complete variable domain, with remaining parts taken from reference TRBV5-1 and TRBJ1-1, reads KAGVTQTPRYLIKTRGQQVTLSCSPISGHRSVSWYQQTPGQGLQFLFEYFSETQRNKGNFPGRFSGRQFSNSRSEMNVSTLELGDSALYLCASSLGSGRTPNTEAFFGQGTRLTVV.

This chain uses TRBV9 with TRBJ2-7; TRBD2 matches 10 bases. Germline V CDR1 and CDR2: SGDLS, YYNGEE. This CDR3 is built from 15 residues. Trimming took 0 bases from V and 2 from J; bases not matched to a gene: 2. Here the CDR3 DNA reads TGTGCCAGCAGCGTAGGTCTAGCGGGAGCCTACGAGCAGTACTTC. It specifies CASSVGLAGAYEQYF. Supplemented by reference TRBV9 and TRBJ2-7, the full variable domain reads DSGVTQTPKHLITATGQRVTLRCSPRSGDLSVYWYQQSLDQGLQFLIQYYNGEERAKGNILERFSAQQFPDLHSELNLSSLELGDSALYFCASSVGLAGAYEQYFGPGTRLTVT.

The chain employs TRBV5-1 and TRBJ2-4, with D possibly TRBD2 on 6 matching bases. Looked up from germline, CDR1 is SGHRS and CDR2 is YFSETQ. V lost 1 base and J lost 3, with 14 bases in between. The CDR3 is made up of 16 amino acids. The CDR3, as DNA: TGCGCCAGCAGCTTGAGCAGGGAGGTGGGCAAAAACATTCAGTACTTC. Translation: CASSLSREVGKNIQYF.

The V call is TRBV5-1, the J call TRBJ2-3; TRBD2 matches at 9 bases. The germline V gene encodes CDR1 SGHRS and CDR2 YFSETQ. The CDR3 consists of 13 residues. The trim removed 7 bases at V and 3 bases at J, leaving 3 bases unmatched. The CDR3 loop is CASDSGGTDTQYF. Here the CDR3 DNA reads TGCGCCAGCGATAGCGGGGGTACAGATACGCAGTATTTT.

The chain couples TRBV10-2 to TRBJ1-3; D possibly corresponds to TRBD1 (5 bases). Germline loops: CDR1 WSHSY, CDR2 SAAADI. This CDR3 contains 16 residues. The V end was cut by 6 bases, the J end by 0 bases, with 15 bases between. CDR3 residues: CASSARQTSSGNTIYF. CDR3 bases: TGCGCCAGCAGCGCTCGACAGACCTCCTCTGGAAACACCATATATTTT.

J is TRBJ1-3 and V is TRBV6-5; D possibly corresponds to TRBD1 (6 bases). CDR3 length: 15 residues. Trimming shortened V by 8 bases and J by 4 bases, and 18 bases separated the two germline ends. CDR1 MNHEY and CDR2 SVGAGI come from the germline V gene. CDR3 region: CASRPQGQLGNTIYF. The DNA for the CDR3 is TGTGCCAGCCGCCCCCAGGGGCAACTCGGAAACACCATATATTTT.

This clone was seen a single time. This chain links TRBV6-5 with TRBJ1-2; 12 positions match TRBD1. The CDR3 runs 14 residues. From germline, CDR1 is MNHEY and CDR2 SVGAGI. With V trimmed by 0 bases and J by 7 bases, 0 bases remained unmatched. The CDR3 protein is CASSYSGQGAGYTF. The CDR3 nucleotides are TGTGCCAGCAGTTACTCGGGACAGGGGGCTGGCTACACCTTC.

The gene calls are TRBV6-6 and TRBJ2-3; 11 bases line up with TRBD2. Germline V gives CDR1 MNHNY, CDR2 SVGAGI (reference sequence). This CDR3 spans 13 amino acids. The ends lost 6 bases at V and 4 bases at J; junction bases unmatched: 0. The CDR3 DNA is TGTGCCAGCAGACTAGCGGGGGCAGATACGCAGTATTTT. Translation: CASRLAGADTQYF.

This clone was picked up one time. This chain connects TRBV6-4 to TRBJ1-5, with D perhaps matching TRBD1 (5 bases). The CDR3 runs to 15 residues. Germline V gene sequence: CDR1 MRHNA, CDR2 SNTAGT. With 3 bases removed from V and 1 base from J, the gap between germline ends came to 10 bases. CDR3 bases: TGTGCCAGCAGTGAGACAGCCTTAAGCAATCAGCCCCAGCATTTT. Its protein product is CASSETALSNQPQHF.

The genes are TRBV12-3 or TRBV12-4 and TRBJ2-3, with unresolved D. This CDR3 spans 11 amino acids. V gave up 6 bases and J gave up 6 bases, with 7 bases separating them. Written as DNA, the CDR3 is TGTGCCAGCAGCCAAATGGATACGCAGTATTTT. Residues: CASSQMDTQYF.

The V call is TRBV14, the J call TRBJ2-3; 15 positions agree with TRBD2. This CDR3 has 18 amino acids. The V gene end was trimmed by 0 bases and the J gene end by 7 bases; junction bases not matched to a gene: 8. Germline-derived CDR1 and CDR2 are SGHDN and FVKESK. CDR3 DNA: TGTGCCAGCAGCCAAGACCGGAGGACTAGCGGGGGGGCTAATACGCAGTATTTT. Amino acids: CASSQDRRTSGGANTQYF.

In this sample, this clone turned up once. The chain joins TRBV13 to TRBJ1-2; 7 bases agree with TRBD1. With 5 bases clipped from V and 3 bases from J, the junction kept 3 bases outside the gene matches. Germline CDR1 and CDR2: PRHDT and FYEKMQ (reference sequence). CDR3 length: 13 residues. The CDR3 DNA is TGTGCCAGCAGCGAAACAGGGGACTATGGCTACACCTTC. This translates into CASSETGDYGYTF.

CDR3 nucleotides: TGTGCCAGCAGCCCGCCAACTCGGACAGGCTATGGCTACACCTTC. Translation: CASSPPTRTGYGYTF. The chain recombines TRBV7-2 with TRBJ1-2, with 7 bases that match TRBD1. The CDR3 loop spans 15 amino acids. Germline V gene data show CDR1 as SGHTA and CDR2 as FQGNSA. Trimming took 5 bases from V and 4 from J; bases not matched to a gene: 10.

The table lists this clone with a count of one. CDR3 in DNA: TGTGCCAGCAGTTCTGTAGCGGGGGTTTACAATGAGCAGTTCTTC. It specifies CASSSVAGVYNEQFF. The chain joins TRBV27 to TRBJ2-1; the match to TRBD2 covers 9 bases. The CDR3 has 15 amino acids. Trimming cost V 4 bases and J 4 bases; bases outside gene matches: 5. Germline V gives CDR1 MNHEY, CDR2 SMNVEV (reference sequence).

The DNA of the CDR3 is TGCGCCAGCAGTGAGGTTTCGGGGGTTAATTCACCCCTCCACTTT. This sequence encodes CASSEVSGVNSPLHF. The chain recombines TRBV10-2 with TRBJ1-6; D perhaps matches TRBD1 (5 bases). The V gene lost 2 bases and the J gene lost 6 bases, with 11 bases spanning the gap. Germline V gives CDR1 WSHSY, CDR2 SAAADI. The CDR3 is 15 residues long.